A selection of T cell receptor beta chains follows, all from one sample in a study of blood T cells in healthy people across ages. TCRdb analysed the 5' RACE reads with MiXCR anew, one entry per CDR3 protein. The top ten hold about 11% of the sample, which has about 1.6 million distinct CDR3 sequences, about 32% seen once. Sequencing was done on a sample of blood. These receptors were taken from a woman in her twenties or thirties in good health. The CDR3 runs from the conserved cysteine through the conserved F or W. A D gene is named only where the DNA matches it firmly. A row's size may be missing; if present it is once, few, many or a size class.

cdr3_nt	cdr3_aa	v_call	j_call	d_call	clone_size
TGCGCCAGCAGCTTGGCGGTCAACTTCGGGGAGCTGTTTTTT	CASSLAVNFGELFF	TRBV5-1	TRBJ2-2	.	few
TGTGCCAGCAGTCCTCGACAGGGGACCGACACTGAAGCTTTCTTT	CASSPRQGTDTEAFF	TRBV12-3/TRBV12-4	TRBJ1-1	TRBD1	.
TGTGCCAGCGAAGCCGGGACAGGGAAGCGTGGCTACACCTTC	CASEAGTGKRGYTF	TRBV28	TRBJ1-2	TRBD1	few
TGTGCCAGCAGTTTAAGTATCGGGCTCGCTGGAAACACCATATATTTT	CASSLSIGLAGNTIYF	TRBV27	TRBJ1-3	.	once
TGTGCCAGCAGCTTAACGGGGCCGGCCCTCCACTTT	CASSLTGPALHF	TRBV7-3	TRBJ1-6	.	few
TGTGCCGGCAGTTTACTTGCTCGGGCAGGGGGCCCCCAAGAGACCCAGTACTTC	CAGSLLARAGGPQETQYF	TRBV28	TRBJ2-5	TRBD1	.
TGCGCCAGCAGCCAATTTACAGGGGCGAGCTATGGCTACACCTTC	CASSQFTGASYGYTF	TRBV4-1	TRBJ1-2	TRBD1	once
TGTGCCAGCAGCGTAGACGTAGCGGGGGGCCGGGAGGAGCAGTTCTTC	CASSVDVAGGREEQFF	TRBV9	TRBJ2-1	TRBD2	few
TGTGCCAGCAGCTTCCAGGGGGGCACTAGCACAGATACGCAGTATTTT	CASSFQGGTSTDTQYF	TRBV7-3	TRBJ2-3	.	.
TGTGCCAGCAGTTTAAAAACCACAGATACGCAGTATTTT	CASSLKTTDTQYF	TRBV27	TRBJ2-3	.	few
TGCGCCGGCACACCGACAGGGCGTGGGGCCAACGTCCTGACTTTC	CAGTPTGRGANVLTF	TRBV5-1	TRBJ2-6	TRBD1	.
TGTGCCAGCAGCTACCGGACTAGCGGGATTGTAGTCCACAACAATGAGCAGTTCTTC	CASSYRTSGIVVHNNEQFF	TRBV14	TRBJ2-1	TRBD2	.
TGTGCCAGCAGCCCAGGGACAGGGCGGTACGACACTGAAGCTTTCTTT	CASSPGTGRYDTEAFF	TRBV7-3	TRBJ1-1	TRBD1	.
TGTGCCAGCAGCATCGTTAGGACCTACAATGAGCAGTTCTTC	CASSIVRTYNEQFF	TRBV7-9	TRBJ2-1	.	.
TGCGCCAGCACCCTTAAACCAGGGCTAGGAGAGAGTTACGAGCAGTACTTC	CASTLKPGLGESYEQYF	TRBV5-1	TRBJ2-7	.	.
TGCGCCAGCAGCCTGACTAGCGGGACAGGCACAGATACGCAGTATTTT	CASSLTSGTGTDTQYF	TRBV4-1	TRBJ2-3	TRBD2	many
TGCGCCAGCAGCCAGGGGACTAGCGGGAGCCATACGTACAATGAGCAGTTCTTC	CASSQGTSGSHTYNEQFF	TRBV4-1	TRBJ2-1	TRBD2	.
TGTGCCAGTAACTCCTTTATGTCCTACGAGCAGTACTTC	CASNSFMSYEQYF	TRBV6-6	TRBJ2-7	.	.
TGTGCCAGCAGCCCCCTGGGGGCGGTCCCCGAGCAGTACTTC	CASSPLGAVPEQYF	TRBV27	TRBJ2-7	.	.
TGTGCCATCAGGCCGGGTCTTACCGGGGAGCTGTTTTTT	CAIRPGLTGELFF	TRBV10-3	TRBJ2-2	.	few
TGCAGTGCTACACCCATGGACGGGTATAAAGAGACCCAGTACTTC	CSATPMDGYKETQYF	TRBV20-1	TRBJ2-5	.	.
TGTGCCAGCAGTCCCCAGGGTGCCGAGACCCAGTACTTC	CASSPQGAETQYF	TRBV12-3/TRBV12-4	TRBJ2-5	.	many
TGCGCCAGCAGCTTGAGGACAGGGCTCACCGGGGAGCTGTTTTTT	CASSLRTGLTGELFF	TRBV5-1	TRBJ2-2	TRBD1	.